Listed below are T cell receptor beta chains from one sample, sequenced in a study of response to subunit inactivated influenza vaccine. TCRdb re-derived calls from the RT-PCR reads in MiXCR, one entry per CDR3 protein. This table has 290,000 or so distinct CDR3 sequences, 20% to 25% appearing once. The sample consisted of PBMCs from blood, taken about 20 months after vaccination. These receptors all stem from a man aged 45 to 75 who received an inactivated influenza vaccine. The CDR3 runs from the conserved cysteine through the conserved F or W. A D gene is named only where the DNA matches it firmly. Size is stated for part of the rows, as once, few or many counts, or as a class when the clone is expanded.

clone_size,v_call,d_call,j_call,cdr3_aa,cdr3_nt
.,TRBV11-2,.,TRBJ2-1,CASSPSEARPPFF,TGTGCCAGCAGCCCCAGTGAAGCCCGCCCTCCTTTCTTC
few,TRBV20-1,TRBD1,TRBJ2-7,CSATRGRDEQYF,TGCAGTGCAACCAGGGGGCGGGACGAGCAGTACTTC
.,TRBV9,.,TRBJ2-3,CASSVEPRGDTQYF,TGTGCCAGCAGCGTAGAACCCAGGGGAGATACGCAGTATTTT
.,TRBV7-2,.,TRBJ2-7,CASTLMSSYEQYF,TGTGCCAGCACCCTTATGTCTTCCTACGAGCAGTACTTC
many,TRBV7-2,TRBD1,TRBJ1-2,CASSLAPDRGSSNYGYTF,TGTGCCAGCAGCTTAGCACCGGACAGGGGGTCCTCTAACTATGGCTACACCTTC
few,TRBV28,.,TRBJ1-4,CASSLFRGGNEKLFF,TGTGCCAGCAGTTTATTCAGGGGTGGTAATGAAAAACTGTTTTTT
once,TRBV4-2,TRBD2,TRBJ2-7,CASSQGASGRHEQYF,TGTGCCAGCAGCCAAGGGGCTAGCGGGAGACACGAGCAGTACTTC
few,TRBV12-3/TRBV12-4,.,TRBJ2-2,CASSFRTATNTGELFF,TGTGCCAGCAGTTTCCGGACAGCGACGAACACCGGGGAGCTGTTTTTT
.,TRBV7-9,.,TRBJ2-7,CASSLAHGSSYEQYF,TGTGCCAGCAGCTTAGCGCACGGCAGCTCGTACGAGCAGTACTTC
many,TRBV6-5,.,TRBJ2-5,CASSFMGLDSETQYF,TGTGCCAGCAGTTTTATGGGACTTGACTCAGAGACCCAGTACTTC
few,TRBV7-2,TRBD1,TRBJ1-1,CASSLVGTGTDEAFF,TGTGCCAGCAGCTTAGTAGGTACTGGGACAGATGAAGCTTTCTTT
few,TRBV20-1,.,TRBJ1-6,CSAYRSSYNSPLHF,TGCAGTGCTTACCGGAGCTCCTATAATTCACCCCTCCACTTT
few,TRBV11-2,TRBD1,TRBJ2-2,CASSLRTGPLPGELFF,TGTGCCAGCAGCTTGCGGACAGGGCCCTTGCCCGGGGAGCTGTTTTTT